Below, 19 T cell receptor beta chains from the same sample are listed, as sequenced in a study of T cell responses to AZD1222 COVID-19 vaccine. Libraries were prepared by immunoSEQ multiplex PCR; TCRdb keeps only in-frame clonotypes and omits some of them. The sample includes about 130,000 clones, 92% of them seen just once. The sample consisted of peripheral blood, taken 28 days after the second AZD1222 dose. The receptors here all came from an adult who received the AZD1222 COVID-19 vaccine.

The chain carries TRBV11-2 and TRBJ2-5, with TRBD2 as a possible D gene (7 bases). CDR1 and CDR2 from the germline V gene are SGHAT and FQNNGV. The CDR3 loop spans 13 amino acids. Trimming shortened V by 4 bases and J by 5 bases, and 11 bases separated the two germline ends. Here the CDR3 DNA reads TGTGCCAGCAGCTGGGGGGGGCGGGAGACCCAGTACTTC. It yields the protein CASSWGGRETQYF.

This clone was seen more than once but under ten times. The rearrangement links TRBV30 to TRBJ2-1, with a possible D match to TRBD2 (6 bases). Germline CDR1 is GTSNPN and CDR2 is SVGIG (reference sequence). The CDR3 spans 14 residues. Trimming took 4 bases from V and 2 from J, leaving 12 bases between them. CDR3: CAWTPAGTYNEQFF. In DNA, the CDR3 is TGTGCCTGGACTCCAGCGGGTACCTACAATGAGCAGTTCTTC.

The chain combines TRBV30 with TRBJ2-2; no firm D call. Per the germline V gene, CDR1 is GTSNPN and CDR2 is SVGIG (reference sequence). The CDR3 runs 14 residues. Trimming removed 3 bases at V and 2 bases at J, with 10 bases between. The CDR3 bases are TGTGCCTGGAGCCTAGGACCTAACACCGGGGAGCTGTTTTTT. It is translated as CAWSLGPNTGELFF.

This chain joins TRBV4-3 and TRBJ1-1; D perhaps matches TRBD1 (5 bases). Trimming cost V 2 bases and J 0 bases, with 16 bases left between them. This CDR3 region has 17 residues. In germline, CDR1 is LGHNA, CDR2 YSLEER. The CDR3, as DNA: TGCGCCAGCAGCCAATCGCCCAGGGTTAGCATGAACACTGAAGCTTTCTTT. Translation gives CASSQSPRVSMNTEAFF.

This rearrangement joins TRBV5-4 to TRBJ1-3; 7 bases match TRBD1. CDR1 is SGHNT and CDR2 is YYREEE in the germline V gene (reference sequence). The J segment lost 1 base and the V segment lost 0 bases, leaving 4 bases of the junction unmatched. The CDR3 totals 16 residues. CDR3 sequence: CASSLAPTGSGNTIYF. DNA of the CDR3: TGTGCCAGCAGCTTGGCCCCGACAGGGTCTGGAAACACCATATATTTT.

The chain employs TRBV28 and TRBJ1-3; tentatively, D is TRBD1 (5 bases). V was clipped by 5 bases and J by 1 base, with 9 bases between them. This CDR3 has 14 residues. CDR1 is MDHEN and CDR2 is SYDVKM in the germline V gene. CDR3 protein: CASSLGLSGNTIYF. The CDR3 DNA reads TGTGCCAGCAGTCTGGGACTTTCTGGAAACACCATATATTTT.

V is TRBV7-9 and J is TRBJ1-3, with 7 bases that match TRBD1. V lost 2 bases to trimming and J lost 4 bases; unmatched junction nucleotides: 2. CDR1 and CDR2 from the germline V gene are SEHNR and FQNEAQ (reference sequence). The CDR3 is 14 amino acids. Here the CDR3 DNA reads TGTGCCAGCAGCTTACCGACAGGGGGAAACACCATATATTTT. This encodes CASSLPTGGNTIYF.

CDR3 sequence: CASRPRTGPYGYTF. The DNA for the CDR3 is TGTGCCAGCAGGCCCCGGACGGGCCCCTATGGCTACACCTTC. The V and J genes are TRBV28 and TRBJ1-2, with D unclear. V shed 6 bases and J shed 4 bases, with 15 bases lying between them. The germline V gene encodes CDR1 MDHEN and CDR2 SYDVKM. The CDR3 has 14 amino acids.

The rearrangement joins TRBV2 to TRBJ1-1; D gene unclear. V lost 4 bases to trimming and J lost 0 bases, with 12 bases between them. The germline gives CDR1 SNHLY, CDR2 FYNNEI. The CDR3 spans 15 residues. The CDR3 region is CASSGGQFVNTEAFF. The CDR3 region has the DNA TGTGCCAGCAGTGGGGGTCAGTTCGTGAACACTGAAGCTTTCTTT.

The chain carries TRBV19 and TRBJ1-2; D ambiguous. CDR1 and CDR2 (germline): LNHDA, SQIVND (reference sequence). This CDR3 spans 12 amino acids. The V and J ends lost 3 bases and 8 bases respectively, with 10 bases between them. The CDR3 region has the DNA TGTGCCAGTAGTATTGAGGGTCGCGGCTACACCTTC. The encoded protein is CASSIEGRGYTF.

The rearrangement joins TRBV19 to TRBJ1-5, with 7 bases identical to TRBD1. The CDR3 runs 16 residues. The V gene end was trimmed by 5 bases and the J gene end by 3 bases; junction bases not matched to a gene: 10. Germline CDR1 LNHDA, CDR2 SQIVND (reference sequence). CDR3 sequence (DNA): TGTGCCAGTAGTTCCACACCCCAGGGGGACAATCAGCCCCAGCATTTT. It encodes CASSSTPQGDNQPQHF.

This sequence joins TRBV14 and TRBJ2-2; 7 bases fit TRBD2. CDR1 SGHDN and CDR2 FVKESK come from the germline V gene. The CDR3 consists of 16 residues. The trim removed 0 bases at V and 6 bases at J, leaving 7 bases unmatched. The CDR3 sequence is CASSQEATSLPGELFF. The CDR3 DNA reads as TGTGCCAGCAGCCAAGAGGCGACTAGCCTGCCCGGGGAGCTGTTTTTT.

The genes are TRBV10-3 and TRBJ2-7; a weak D match, TRBD1 (5 bases). CDR1 and CDR2 from the germline V gene are ENHRY and SYGVKD. The CDR3 totals 16 residues. V was shortened by 0 bases and J by 3 bases, with 15 bases between the two germline ends. CDR3 amino acids: CAISESARALRYEQYF. The CDR3 DNA reads as TGTGCCATCAGTGAGTCAGCCAGGGCCCTCCGCTACGAGCAGTACTTC.

J is TRBJ2-2 and V is TRBV6-5; 13 bases align to TRBD2. Germline CDR1 reads MNHEY; CDR2 reads SVGAGI. The junction had 8 bases not matched to a gene; V was cut back by 11 bases and J by 5 bases. CDR3 length: 15 amino acids. The CDR3 DNA sequence: TGTGCCTCCCAGGGACTAGCGGGAATGACCGGGGAGCTGTTTTTT. As protein: CASQGLAGMTGELFF.

In its sample, this clone was seen once. The V and J genes are TRBV4-3 and TRBJ2-6, with unresolved D. The CDR3 loop spans 14 amino acids. Trimming pared 1 base from V and 1 base from J, leaving 2 bases between. Germline V gene data show CDR1 as LGHNA and CDR2 as YSLEER. The CDR3 DNA sequence: TGCGCCAGCAGCCAAGTGTCTGGGGCCAACGTCCTGACTTTC. Amino acids: CASSQVSGANVLTF.

V is TRBV6-5 and J is TRBJ1-3, with TRBD1 as a possible D gene (6 bases). The CDR3 extends over 15 amino acids. The germline V gene has CDR1 MNHEY and CDR2 SVGAGI. V dropped 0 bases and J dropped 4 bases, with 10 bases sitting between them. For the CDR3, the DNA is TGTGCCAGCAGTTACTCCAGGGGCTCCGGAAACACCATATATTTT. This sequence encodes CASSYSRGSGNTIYF.

In this sample, this clone turned up once. V and J are TRBV28 and TRBJ1-4; D gene unclear. Trimming took 5 bases from V and 0 from J, leaving 13 bases between them. The CDR3 spans 16 residues. The germline CDR1 and CDR2 sequences are MDHEN and SYDVKM. Here the CDR3 DNA reads TGTGCCAGCAGTCCTCTGACGAAGGCAACTAATGAAAAACTGTTTTTT. The encoded protein is CASSPLTKATNEKLFF.

The chain carries TRBV11-2 and TRBJ2-7; 8 bases align to TRBD1. Trimming at V came to 5 bases and at J to 7 bases, leaving 10 bases not matched to a gene. The CDR3 consists of 14 residues. Per germline, CDR1 SGHAT and CDR2 FQNNGV. The DNA for the CDR3 is TGTGCCAGCAGCCACGCCGGACAGGGTGGGGAGCAGTACTTC. It codes for CASSHAGQGGEQYF.

The chain is built from TRBV3-1 (or the pseudogene TRBV3-2) and TRBJ1-4, with D possibly matching TRBD1 (5 bases). Germline-derived CDR1 and CDR2 are LGHDT and YNNKEL (reference sequence). CDR3 length: 15 residues. Trimming removed 5 bases from V and 8 bases from J, with 18 bases in between. Written as DNA, the CDR3 is TGTGCCAGCAGCTCAGGGCTCAAAGCCACCGAAAAACTGTTTTTT. Translated: CASSSGLKATEKLFF.